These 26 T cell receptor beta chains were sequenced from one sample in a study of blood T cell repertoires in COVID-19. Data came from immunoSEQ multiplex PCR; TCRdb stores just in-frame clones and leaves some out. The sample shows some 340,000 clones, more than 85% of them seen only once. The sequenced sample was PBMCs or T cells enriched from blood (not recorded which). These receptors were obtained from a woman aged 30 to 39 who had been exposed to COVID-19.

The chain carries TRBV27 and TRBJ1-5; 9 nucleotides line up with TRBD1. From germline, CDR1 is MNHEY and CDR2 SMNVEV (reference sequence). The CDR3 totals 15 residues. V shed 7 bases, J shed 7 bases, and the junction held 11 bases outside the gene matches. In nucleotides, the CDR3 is TGTGCCAGCAATCACCGGGACAGGGTGCGCCAGCCCCAGCATTTT. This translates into CASNHRDRVRQPQHF.

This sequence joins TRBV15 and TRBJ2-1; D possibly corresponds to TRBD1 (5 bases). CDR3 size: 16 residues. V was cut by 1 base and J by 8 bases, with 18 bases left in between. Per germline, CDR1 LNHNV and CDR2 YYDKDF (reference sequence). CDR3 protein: CATSRGAAGLVHEQFF. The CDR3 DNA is TGTGCCACCAGCAGAGGTGCGGCAGGGCTAGTCCATGAGCAGTTCTTC.

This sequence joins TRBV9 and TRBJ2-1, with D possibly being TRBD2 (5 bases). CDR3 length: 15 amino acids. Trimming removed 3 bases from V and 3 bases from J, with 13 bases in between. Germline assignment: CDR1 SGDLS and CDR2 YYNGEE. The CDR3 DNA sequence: TGTGCCAGCAGCGAAAGCGGAAACCGCTACAATGAGCAGTTCTTC. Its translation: CASSESGNRYNEQFF.

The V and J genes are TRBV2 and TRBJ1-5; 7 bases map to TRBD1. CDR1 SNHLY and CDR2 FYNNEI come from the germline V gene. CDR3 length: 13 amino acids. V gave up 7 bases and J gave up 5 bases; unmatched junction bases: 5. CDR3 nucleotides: TGTGCCAGCAAGAGACAGGGTCATCAGCCCCAGCATTTT. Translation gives CASKRQGHQPQHF.

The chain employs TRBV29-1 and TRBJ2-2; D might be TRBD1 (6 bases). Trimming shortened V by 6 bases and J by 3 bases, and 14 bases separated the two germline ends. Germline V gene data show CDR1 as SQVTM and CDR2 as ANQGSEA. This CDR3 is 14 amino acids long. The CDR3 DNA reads TGCAGCGTCTCTAGGGGGTCCGACACCGGGGAGCTGTTTTTT. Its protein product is CSVSRGSDTGELFF.

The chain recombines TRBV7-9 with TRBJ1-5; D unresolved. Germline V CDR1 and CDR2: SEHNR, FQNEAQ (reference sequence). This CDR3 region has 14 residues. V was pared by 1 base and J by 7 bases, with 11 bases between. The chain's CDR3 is CASSLGGAGQPQHF. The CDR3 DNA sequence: TGTGCCAGCAGCTTAGGGGGAGCGGGGCAGCCCCAGCATTTT.

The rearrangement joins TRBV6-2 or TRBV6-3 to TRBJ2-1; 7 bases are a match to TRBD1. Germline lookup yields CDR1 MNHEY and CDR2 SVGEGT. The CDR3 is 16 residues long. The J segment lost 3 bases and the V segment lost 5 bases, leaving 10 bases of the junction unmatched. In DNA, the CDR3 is TGTGCCAGCAGTCCCCGGGACAGAGAGAACTACAATGAGCAGTTCTTC. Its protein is CASSPRDRENYNEQFF.

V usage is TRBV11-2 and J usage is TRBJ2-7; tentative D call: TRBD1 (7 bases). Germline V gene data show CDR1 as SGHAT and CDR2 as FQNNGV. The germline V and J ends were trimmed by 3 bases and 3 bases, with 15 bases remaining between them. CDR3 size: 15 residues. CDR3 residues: CASSFSRGDIYEQYF. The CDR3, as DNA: TGTGCCAGCAGCTTCTCCAGGGGGGACATCTACGAGCAGTACTTC.

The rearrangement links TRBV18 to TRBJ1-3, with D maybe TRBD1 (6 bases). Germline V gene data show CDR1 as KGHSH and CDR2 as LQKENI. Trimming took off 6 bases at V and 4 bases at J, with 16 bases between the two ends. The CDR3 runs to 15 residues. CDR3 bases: TGTGCCAGCTCGTTTCGACAGGACTCCGGAAACACCATATATTTT. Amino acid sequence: CASSFRQDSGNTIYF.

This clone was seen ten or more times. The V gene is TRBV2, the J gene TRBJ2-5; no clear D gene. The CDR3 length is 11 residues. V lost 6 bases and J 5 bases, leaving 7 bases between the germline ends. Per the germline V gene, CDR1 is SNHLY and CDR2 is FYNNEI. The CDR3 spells CASSPMETQYF. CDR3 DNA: TGTGCCAGCAGCCCCATGGAGACCCAGTACTTC. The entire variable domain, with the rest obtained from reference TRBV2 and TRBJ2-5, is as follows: EPEVTQTPSHQVTQMGQEVILRCVPISNHLYFYWYRQILGQKVEFLVSFYNNEISEKSEIFDDQFSVERPDGSNFTLKIRSTKLEDSAMYFCASSPMETQYFGPGTRLLVL.

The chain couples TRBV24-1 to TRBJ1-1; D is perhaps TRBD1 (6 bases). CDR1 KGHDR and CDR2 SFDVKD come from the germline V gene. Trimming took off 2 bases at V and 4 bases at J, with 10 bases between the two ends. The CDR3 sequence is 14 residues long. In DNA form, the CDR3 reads TGTGCCACCAGTGATTCTAACAGGGTCACTGAAGCTTTCTTT. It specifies CATSDSNRVTEAFF.

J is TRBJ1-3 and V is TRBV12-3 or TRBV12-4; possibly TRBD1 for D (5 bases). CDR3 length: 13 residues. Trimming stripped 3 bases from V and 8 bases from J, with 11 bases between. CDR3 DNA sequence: TGTGCCAGCAGTTTCGGACACGTACACACCATATATTTT. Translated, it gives CASSFGHVHTIYF.

This chain's CDR3 is CASSTRVYGTTEAFF. CDR3 DNA sequence: TGTGCCAGCAGCACACGGGTTTATGGGACAACTGAAGCTTTCTTT. The chain joins TRBV7-2 to TRBJ1-1, with D possibly matching TRBD1 (6 bases). Trimming removed 5 bases at V and 5 bases at J, with 18 bases between. The CDR3 runs 15 residues. Germline CDR1 reads SGHTA; CDR2 reads FQGNSA.

CDR3 in amino acids: CASSGGQGNAGYTF. As DNA, the CDR3 is TGTGCCAGCAGCGGCGGACAGGGAAATGCTGGCTACACCTTC. The rearrangement joins TRBV28 to TRBJ1-2; 8 bases fit TRBD1. The junction had 10 bases not matched to a gene; V was cut back by 6 bases and J by 7 bases. The germline V gene encodes CDR1 MDHEN and CDR2 SYDVKM. The CDR3 spans 14 residues.

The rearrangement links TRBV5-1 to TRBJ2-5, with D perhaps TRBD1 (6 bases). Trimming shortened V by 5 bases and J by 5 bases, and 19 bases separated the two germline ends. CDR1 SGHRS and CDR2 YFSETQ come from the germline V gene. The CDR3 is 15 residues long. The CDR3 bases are TGCGCCAGCAGATCACTTAAACAGGGTCACGAGACCCAGTACTTC. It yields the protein CASRSLKQGHETQYF.

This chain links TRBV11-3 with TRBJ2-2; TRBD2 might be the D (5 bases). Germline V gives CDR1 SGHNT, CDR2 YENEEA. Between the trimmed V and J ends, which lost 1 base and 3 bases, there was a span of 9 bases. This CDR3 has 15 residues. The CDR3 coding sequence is TGTGCCAGCAGCTTAGGTAATAGCGACACCGGGGAGCTGTTTTTT. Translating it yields CASSLGNSDTGELFF.

Here the CDR3 reads CASSPRSGTDQPQHF. The CDR3 DNA sequence: TGTGCCAGCTCACCACGGTCAGGGACAGATCAGCCCCAGCATTTT. The rearrangement links TRBV18 to TRBJ1-5; 7 nucleotides line up with TRBD1. The V and J ends lost 1 base and 5 bases, in that order; junction bases with no gene match: 5. The V gene's germline CDR1 is KGHSH and CDR2 LQKENI. This CDR3 spans 15 amino acids.

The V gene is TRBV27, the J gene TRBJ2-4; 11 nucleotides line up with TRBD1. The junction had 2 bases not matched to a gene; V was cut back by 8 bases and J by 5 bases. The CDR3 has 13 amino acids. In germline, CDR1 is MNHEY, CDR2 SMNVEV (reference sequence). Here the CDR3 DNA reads TGTGCCAGCGGACAGGGGGCGGAAAACATTCAGTACTTC. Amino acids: CASGQGAENIQYF.

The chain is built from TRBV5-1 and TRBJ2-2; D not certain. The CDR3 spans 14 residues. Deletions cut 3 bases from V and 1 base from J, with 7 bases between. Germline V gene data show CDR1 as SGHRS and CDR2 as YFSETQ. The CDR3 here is CASSSTLNTGELFF. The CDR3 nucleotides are TGCGCCAGCAGCTCGACACTGAACACCGGGGAGCTGTTTTTT.

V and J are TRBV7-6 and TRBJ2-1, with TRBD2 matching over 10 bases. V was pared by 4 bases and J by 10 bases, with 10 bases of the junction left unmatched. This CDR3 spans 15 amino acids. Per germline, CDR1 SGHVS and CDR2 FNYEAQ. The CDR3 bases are TGTGCCAGCAGCTCCCTAGCGGGGGCCCTTTTGGAGCAGTTCTTC. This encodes CASSSLAGALLEQFF.

CDR3 coding DNA: TGTGCCAGCAGCTTCACTAGCGGAGACACCGGGGAGCTGTTTTTT. Its translation: CASSFTSGDTGELFF. The rearrangement uses TRBV7-9 and TRBJ2-2; 8 nucleotides match TRBD2. Germline assignment: CDR1 SEHNR and CDR2 FQNEAQ (reference sequence). The J segment lost 3 bases and the V segment lost 3 bases, leaving 3 bases of the junction unmatched. The CDR3 contains 15 residues.

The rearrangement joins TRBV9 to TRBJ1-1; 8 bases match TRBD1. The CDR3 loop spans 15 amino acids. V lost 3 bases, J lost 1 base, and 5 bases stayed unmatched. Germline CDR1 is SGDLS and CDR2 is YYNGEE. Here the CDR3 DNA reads TGTGCCAGCAGCGCCGAGGACAGGGCGAACACTGAAGCTTTCTTT. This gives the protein CASSAEDRANTEAFF.

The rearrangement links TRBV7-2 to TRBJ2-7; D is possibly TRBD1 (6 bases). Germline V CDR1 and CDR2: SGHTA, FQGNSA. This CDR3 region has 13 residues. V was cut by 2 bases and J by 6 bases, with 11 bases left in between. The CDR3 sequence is CASSLIQGGEQYF. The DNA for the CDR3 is TGTGCCAGCAGCTTAATACAGGGCGGCGAGCAGTACTTC.

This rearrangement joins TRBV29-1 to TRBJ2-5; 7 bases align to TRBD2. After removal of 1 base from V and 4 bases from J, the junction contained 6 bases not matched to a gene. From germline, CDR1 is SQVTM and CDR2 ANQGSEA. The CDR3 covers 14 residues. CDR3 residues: CSVEVSAGVETQYF. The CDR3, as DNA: TGCAGCGTTGAAGTTTCTGCGGGGGTAGAGACCCAGTACTTC.

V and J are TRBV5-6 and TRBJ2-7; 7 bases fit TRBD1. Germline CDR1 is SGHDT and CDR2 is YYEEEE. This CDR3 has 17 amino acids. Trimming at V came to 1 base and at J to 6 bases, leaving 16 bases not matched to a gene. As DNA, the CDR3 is TGTGCCAGCAGCTTGCCGTGGGGCGGACAGGTGGGATCCGAGCAGTACTTC. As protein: CASSLPWGGQVGSEQYF.

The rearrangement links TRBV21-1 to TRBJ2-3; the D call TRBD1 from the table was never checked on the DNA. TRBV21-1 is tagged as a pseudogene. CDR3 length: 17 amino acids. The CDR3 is CASSSLILTGSTDTQYF. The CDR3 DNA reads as TGTGCCAGCAGCAGTTTAATTCTGACAGGGTCGACAGATACGCAGTATTTT.